This T cell receptor beta chain was captured by sequencing in a study of cytomegalovirus exposure and HLA in healthy donors. Study-level results: CMV serostatus was the only recorded immune exposure for donors.

Details on this clone: Antigen: not known.

The CDR3 is 14 amino acids. The germline V gene has CDR1 SEHNR and CDR2 FQNEAQ (reference sequence). Trimming removed 5 bases at V and 6 bases at J, with 13 bases between. A multiplex PCR was run with 60 Vbeta primers and 13 Jbeta primers. How the authors handled the data: About 11 million of 75 million to 85 million unique TCR beta chains were shared, per a later count. Measured with immunoSEQ multiplex PCR; TCRdb has only the in-frame clones, and not every one. V, J and clone size reflect that table, while D and trimming were determined from the DNA. The sample consists of about 98,000 clones, roughly 80% of them appearing once.

This sequence joins TRBV7-9 and TRBJ2-2, with D possibly TRBD2 on 5 matching bases. The material sequenced was PBMCs. This receptor was identified in a man aged 55 to 70 in good health and CMV-seropositive. Here the CDR3 reads CASSKSGTAGELFF. The CDR3 DNA reads TGTGCCAGCAGCAAATCGGGAACTGCCGGGGAGCTGTTTTTT.